One sample yielded the 7 T cell receptor beta chains listed below, sequenced in a study of CD8+CD57+ T cells in acquired aplastic anemia. Genomic DNA was employed as the template in profiling TCR beta VDJ and CDR3. TCRdb analysed the reads with MiXCR anew, one entry per CDR3 protein. The repertoire includes around 200,000 distinct CDR3 sequences, roughly 57% of them detected once, and over 25% sits in the top ten. Sequenced input: sorted CD4+, CD8+, or CD8+CD57+ T cells (not recorded which) from PBMCs. The receptors were sampled from a human donor in good health.

This clonotype was recorded at least ten times. CDR3: CASSLNRGLSYEQYF. In nucleotides, the CDR3 is TGCGCCAGCAGCTTGAACAGGGGACTCTCCTACGAGCAGTACTTC. V gene TRBV4-1 combines with J gene TRBJ2-7; maybe TRBD1 (7 bases). V shed 5 bases and J shed 0 bases, with 14 bases lying between them. Germline CDR1 and CDR2: MGHRA and YSYEKL. The CDR3 covers 15 residues.

The table lists this clonotype with a few counts. Possible read error: a much larger clone is one base away. The chain has TRBV5-5 and TRBJ2-3; 12 bases agree with TRBD2. This CDR3 has 16 amino acids. Per germline, CDR1 SGHKS and CDR2 YYEKEE (reference sequence). This chain's CDR3 is CASSLEGTSGLDTRYF. CDR3 DNA: TGTGCCAGCAGCTTAGAGGGGACTAGCGGGTTAGATACGCGGTATTTT.

The chain is built from TRBV20-1 and TRBJ2-5, with D unresolved. Germline values: CDR1 DFQATT, CDR2 SNEGSKA (reference sequence). The CDR3 runs 14 residues. Trimming took 5 bases from V and 1 from J, leaving 14 bases between them. Written as DNA, the CDR3 is TGCAGTGCTTCCCCCCGACATTTCCAAGAGACCCAGTACTTC. The encoded protein is CSASPRHFQETQYF.

Remarks on this clonotype: At one end, the junction sequence differs from germline, possibly due to a read error. V usage is TRBV5-1 and J usage is TRBJ2-5; perhaps TRBD1 as D (5 bases). The CDR3 covers 16 residues. CDR1 is SGHRS and CDR2 is YFSETQ in the germline V gene. Written as DNA, the CDR3 is TGTGCCAGCAGCTCCGCAGGGCCCCTTGGGGTAGAGACCCAGTACTTC. Its protein is CASSSAGPLGVETQYF. The variable domain in full, with the rest retrieved from reference TRBV5-1 and TRBJ2-5, is KAGVTQTPRYLIKTRGQQVTLSCSPISGHRSVSWYQQTPGQGLQFLFEYFSETQRNKGNFPGRFSGRQFSNSRSEMNVSTLELGDSALYLCASSSAGPLGVETQYFGPGTRLLVL.

With regard to this clonotype: A junction end diverges from the germline sequence, so it may reflect a read error. The genes are TRBV7-8 and TRBJ2-7; D assignment may be TRBD1 or TRBD2 (6 bases each). Per germline, CDR1 SGHVS and CDR2 FQNEAQ. The CDR3 sequence is 14 residues long. CDR3 amino acids: CASSSRGHSYERYF. CDR3 DNA: TGTGCCAGCAGCTCCCGGGGGCACTCCTACGAGCGGTACTTC.

The CDR3 DNA reads as TGTGCCAGCAGCTTGTCAGGGCATTTAGCAGATACGCAGTATTTT. Its translation: CASSLSGHLADTQYF. V and J are TRBV5-8 and TRBJ2-3, with D maybe TRBD1 (5 bases). The germline CDR1 and CDR2 sequences are SGHTS and YDEGEE. Trimming left V 1 base short and J 4 bases short, with 13 bases between. The CDR3 loop spans 15 amino acids. The variable domain in full, with the rest retrieved from reference TRBV5-8 and TRBJ2-3, is EAGVTQSPTHLIKTRGQQATLRCSPISGHTSVYWYQQALGLGLQFLLWYDEGEERNRGNFPPRFSGRQFPNYSSELNVNALELEDSALYLCASSLSGHLADTQYFGPGTRLTVL.

The chain is built from TRBV7-8 and TRBJ1-5, with D possibly matching TRBD1 (5 bases). This CDR3 contains 15 residues. Germline CDR1 is SGHVS and CDR2 is FQNEAQ. Trimming removed 6 bases at V and 1 base at J, with 13 bases between. The CDR3 here is CASSWGGESNQPQHF. The CDR3 DNA reads TGTGCCAGCAGTTGGGGGGGGGAGAGCAATCAGCCCCAGCATTTT.